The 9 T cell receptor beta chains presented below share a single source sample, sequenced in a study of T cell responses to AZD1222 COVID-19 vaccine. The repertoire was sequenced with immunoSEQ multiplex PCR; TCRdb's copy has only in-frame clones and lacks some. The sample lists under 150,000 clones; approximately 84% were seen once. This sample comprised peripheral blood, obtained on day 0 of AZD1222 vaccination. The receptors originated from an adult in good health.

The CDR3 loop reads CASSQDHANTYEQYF. The CDR3 DNA sequence: TGCGCCAGCAGCCAAGATCACGCCAACACCTACGAGCAGTACTTC. The genes are TRBV4-1 and TRBJ2-7; unclear D gene. Trimming cost V 0 bases and J 2 bases, with 11 bases left between them. Germline V gene data show CDR1 as MGHRA and CDR2 as YSYEKL. The CDR3 is 15 amino acids.

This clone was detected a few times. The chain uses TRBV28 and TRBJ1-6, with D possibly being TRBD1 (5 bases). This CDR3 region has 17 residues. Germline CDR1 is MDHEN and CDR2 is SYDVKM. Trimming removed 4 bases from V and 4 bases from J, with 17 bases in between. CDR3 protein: CASSSPPATVYNSPLHF. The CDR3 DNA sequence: TGTGCCAGCAGTTCACCCCCCGCGACAGTTTATAATTCACCCCTCCACTTT.

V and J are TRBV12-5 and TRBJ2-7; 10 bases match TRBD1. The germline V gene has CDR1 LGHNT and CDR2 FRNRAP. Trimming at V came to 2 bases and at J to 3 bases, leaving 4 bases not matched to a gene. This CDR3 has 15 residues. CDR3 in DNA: TGTGCTAGTGGTTTGACCGGGACAGGGGTCTACGAGCAGTACTTC. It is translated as CASGLTGTGVYEQYF. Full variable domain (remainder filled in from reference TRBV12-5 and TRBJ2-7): DARVTQTPRHKVTEMGQEVTMRCQPILGHNTVFWYRQTMMQGLELLAYFRNRAPLDDSGMPKDRFSAEMPDATLATLKIQPSEPRDSAVYFCASGLTGTGVYEQYFGPGTRLTVT.

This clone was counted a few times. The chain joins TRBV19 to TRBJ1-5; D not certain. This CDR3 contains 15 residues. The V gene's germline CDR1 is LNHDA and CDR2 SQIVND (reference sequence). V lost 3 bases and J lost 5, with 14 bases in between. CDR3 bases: TGTGCCAGTAGTATCGCGACCCAAACTGATCAGCCCCAGCATTTT. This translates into CASSIATQTDQPQHF.

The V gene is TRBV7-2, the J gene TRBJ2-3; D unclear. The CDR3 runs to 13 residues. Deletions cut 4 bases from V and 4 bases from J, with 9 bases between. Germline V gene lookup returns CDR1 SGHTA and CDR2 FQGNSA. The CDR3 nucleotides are TGTGCCAGCAGCTCGGTCAATTCAGATACGCAGTATTTT. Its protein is CASSSVNSDTQYF. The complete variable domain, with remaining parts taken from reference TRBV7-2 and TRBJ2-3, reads GAGVSQSPSNKVTEKGKDVELRCDPISGHTALYWYRQSLGQGLEFLIYFQGNSAPDKSGLPSDRFSAERTGGSVSTLTIQRTQQEDSAVYLCASSSVNSDTQYFGPGTRLTVL.

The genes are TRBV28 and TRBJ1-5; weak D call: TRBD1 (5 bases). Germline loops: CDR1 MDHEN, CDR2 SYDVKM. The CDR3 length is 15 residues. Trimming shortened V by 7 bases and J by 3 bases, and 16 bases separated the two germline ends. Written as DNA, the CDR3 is TGTGCCAGCACCACTGGGGGGTCCCTCAATCAGCCCCAGCATTTT. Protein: CASTTGGSLNQPQHF. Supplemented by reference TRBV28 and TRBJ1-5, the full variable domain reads DVKVTQSSRYLVKRTGEKVFLECVQDMDHENMFWYRQDPGLGLRLIYFSYDVKMKEKGDIPEGYSVSREKKERFSLILESASTNQTSMYLCASTTGGSLNQPQHFGDGTRLSIL.

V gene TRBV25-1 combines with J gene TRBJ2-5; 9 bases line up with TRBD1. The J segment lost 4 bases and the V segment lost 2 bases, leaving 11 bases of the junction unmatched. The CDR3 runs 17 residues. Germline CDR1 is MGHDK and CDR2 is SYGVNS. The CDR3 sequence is CASSERMTGGISETQYF. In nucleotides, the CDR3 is TGTGCCAGCAGTGAAAGAATGACAGGGGGTATATCAGAGACCCAGTACTTC.

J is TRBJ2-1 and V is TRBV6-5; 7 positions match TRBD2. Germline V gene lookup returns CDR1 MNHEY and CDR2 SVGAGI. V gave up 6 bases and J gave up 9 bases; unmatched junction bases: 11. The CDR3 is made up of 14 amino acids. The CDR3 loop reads CASRGDYRGGEQFF. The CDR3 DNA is TGTGCCAGCAGGGGGGACTATCGAGGCGGTGAGCAGTTCTTC.

The CDR3 DNA sequence: TGTGCCAGCAGCCTGGGACAGGGGGGGAGCAATCAGCCCCAGCATTTT. It is translated as CASSLGQGGSNQPQHF. The chain employs TRBV5-5 and TRBJ1-5; TRBD1 matches 11 bases. Trimming removed 4 bases from V and 1 base from J; junction bases left unmatched: 4. Germline-derived CDR1 and CDR2 are SGHKS and YYEKEE (reference sequence). The CDR3 loop spans 16 amino acids.